The rows below give T cell receptor beta chains drawn from one sample of a study of T cells in Graves' hyperthyroidism and ophthalmopathy. TCRdb called the multiplex PCR reads again in MiXCR, with one record for every CDR3 protein. Of 460,000 or so distinct CDR3 sequences in the sample, approximately 15% were seen once. Material: blood. The origin of the receptors is a woman aged 18-29 years with Graves' hyperthyroidism. The CDR3 runs from the conserved cysteine through the conserved F or W. The D gene is left open where the match is weak. Expanded clones get a size class; other rows say once, few or many, or leave the size out.

d_call	clone_size	v_call	j_call	cdr3_nt	cdr3_aa
.	many	TRBV2	TRBJ1-1	TGTGCCAGCGGAACCCTAGATAGAAACACTGAAGCTTTCTTT	CASGTLDRNTEAFF
.	few	TRBV6-2/TRBV6-3	TRBJ1-1	TGTGCCAGCAGTTATTCAGGGAAAGCTTTCTTT	CASSYSGKAFF
TRBD2	many	TRBV19	TRBJ2-5	TGTGCCAGTAGTATGGGAGGCATAGCGGGTCAAGAGACCCAGTACTTC	CASSMGGIAGQETQYF
TRBD1	.	TRBV15	TRBJ1-1	TGTGCCACCGGCGCGGACAGGGGGCTGGGCACTGAAGCTTTCTTT	CATGADRGLGTEAFF
.	.	TRBV5-1	TRBJ2-4	TGCGCCAGCAGCTCCCTAGGGGGTGGCAAAAACATTCAGTACTTC	CASSSLGGGKNIQYF
.	.	TRBV12-3/TRBV12-4	TRBJ1-4	TGTGCCAGCAGAATCGGACGATTTGAAAAACTGTTTTTT	CASRIGRFEKLFF
TRBD1	few	TRBV7-6	TRBJ2-2	TGTGCCAGCAGCCGTGACAGGGTCGGCGGGGAGCTGTTTTTT	CASSRDRVGGELFF
.	many	TRBV18	TRBJ2-7	TGTGCCAGCTCACCACCCGCTAGTGTGACCTACGAGCAGTACTTC	CASSPPASVTYEQYF
TRBD1	many	TRBV6-2/TRBV6-3	TRBJ2-4	TGTGCCAGCACCACCGCTACCGGGACAGGGGGCGTTGGAGCGGGGGGCATTCAGTACTTC	CASTTATGTGGVGAGGIQYF
.	many	TRBV25-1	TRBJ2-5	TGTGCCAGCACCCCCTCATCTGGGTTGGTGTTGGAGACCCAGTACTTC	CASTPSSGLVLETQYF
.	.	TRBV11-3	TRBJ1-5	TGTGCCAGCAGCTTCGGGCAAGGAAGCAATCAGCCCCAGCATTTT	CASSFGQGSNQPQHF
.	many	TRBV30	TRBJ1-4	TGTGCCTGGGACAGCCGATCCGGGCTAAATGAAAAACTGTTTTTT	CAWDSRSGLNEKLFF
.	many	TRBV6-1	TRBJ1-1	TGTGCCAGCAGCGACTCACCTGGGGGCACTGAAGCTTTCTTT	CASSDSPGGTEAFF
TRBD2	many	TRBV30	TRBJ2-1	TGTGCCTGGAGATATAGGACTAGCGGGTACAATGAGCAGTTCTTC	CAWRYRTSGYNEQFF
.	many	TRBV28	TRBJ2-5	TGTGCCAGCAGTTTAACTTTGGGGTCCGGAGAGACCCAGTACTTC	CASSLTLGSGETQYF
.	many	TRBV5-1	TRBJ1-5	TGCGCCAGCAGCTTAACGGACAGTAGCAATCAGCCCCAGCATTTT	CASSLTDSSNQPQHF
.	many	TRBV7-9	TRBJ2-1	TGTGCCAGCAGCCGCGGAGGGGAGCAGTTCTTC	CASSRGGEQFF